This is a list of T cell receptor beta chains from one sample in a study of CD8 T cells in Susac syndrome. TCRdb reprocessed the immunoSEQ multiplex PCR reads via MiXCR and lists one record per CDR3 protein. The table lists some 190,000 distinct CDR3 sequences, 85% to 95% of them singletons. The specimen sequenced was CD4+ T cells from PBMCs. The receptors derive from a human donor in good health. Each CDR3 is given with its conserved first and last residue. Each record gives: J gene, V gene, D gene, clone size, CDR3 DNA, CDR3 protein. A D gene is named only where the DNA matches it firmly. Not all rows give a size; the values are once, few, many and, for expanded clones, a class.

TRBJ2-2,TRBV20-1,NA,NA,TGCAGTGCTAGTTACAACTACCTCACCGGGGAGCTGTTTTTT,CSASYNYLTGELFF
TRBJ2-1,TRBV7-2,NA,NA,TGTGCCAGCAGCTCCCAGACTAGTCGTACAGATGAGCAGTTCTTC,CASSSQTSRTDEQFF
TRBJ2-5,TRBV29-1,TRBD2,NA,TGCAGCGTTGATGAGCGGGAGGGCCCAGAGACCCAGTACTTC,CSVDEREGPETQYF
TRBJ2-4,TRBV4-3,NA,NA,TGCGCCAGCAGCCAAGATTGGGGAAGCATTCAGTACTTC,CASSQDWGSIQYF
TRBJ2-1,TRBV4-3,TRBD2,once,TGCGCCAGCAGCATGAGTCTCGGACTAGCGGGAGGGCTGGACAATGAGCAGTTCTTC,CASSMSLGLAGGLDNEQFF
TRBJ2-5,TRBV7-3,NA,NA,TGTGCCAGCAGTCCGGGACACTCCCAAGAGACCCAGTACTTC,CASSPGHSQETQYF
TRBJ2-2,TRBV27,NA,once,TGTGCCAGCAGTAGGGGTTGGGGGACCGGGGAGCTGTTTTTT,CASSRGWGTGELFF
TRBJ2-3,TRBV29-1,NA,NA,TGCAGCGCCCTAGCAGGGCCAGGCACAGATACGCAGTATTTT,CSALAGPGTDTQYF
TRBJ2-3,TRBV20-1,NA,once,TGCAGTGCTAGAGATGGAGATGGGCGAGATACGCAGTATTTT,CSARDGDGRDTQYF
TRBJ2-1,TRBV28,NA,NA,TGTGCCAGCGGCTTGAGGGGTGATAACGGCGAGCAGTTCTTC,CASGLRGDNGEQFF
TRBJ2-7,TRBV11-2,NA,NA,TGTGCCAGCAGCTTAGACAGGGTCGCCTACGAGCAGTACTTC,CASSLDRVAYEQYF
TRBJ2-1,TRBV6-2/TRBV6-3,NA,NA,TGTGCCAGCACCCACGGGCGGAACTCCTACAATGAGCAGTTCTTC,CASTHGRNSYNEQFF
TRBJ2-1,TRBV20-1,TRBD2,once,TGCAGTGCTAGAGCCGCTAGCGGGGTGGGGAATGAGCAGTTCTTC,CSARAASGVGNEQFF
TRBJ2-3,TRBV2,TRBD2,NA,TGTGCCAGCAGTGTGGGTGGGACTAGCGTAACTAGCACAGATACGCAGTATTTT,CASSVGGTSVTSTDTQYF
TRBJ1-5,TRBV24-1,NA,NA,TGTGCCACCAGTGTCCGGACAACCAATCAGCCCCAGCATTTT,CATSVRTTNQPQHF
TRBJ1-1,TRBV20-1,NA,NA,TGCAGTGCTAGTATAGGAACGACTGAAGCTTTCTTT,CSASIGTTEAFF
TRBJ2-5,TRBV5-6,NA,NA,TGTGCCAGCAGCTTGGTTGGCAGTGAGGAGACCCAGTACTTC,CASSLVGSEETQYF
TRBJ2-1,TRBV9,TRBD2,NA,TGTGCCAGCAGCTCTCGGACTAGCGGGTACAATGAGCAGTTCTTC,CASSSRTSGYNEQFF
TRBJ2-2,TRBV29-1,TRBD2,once,TGCAGCGCCCTTGGCGGGAGGGTAGGCACCGGGGAGCTGTTTTTT,CSALGGRVGTGELFF
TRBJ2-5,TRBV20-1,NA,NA,TGCAGTGCTAGAATAAAGACCCAGTACTTC,CSARIKTQYF
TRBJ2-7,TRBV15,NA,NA,TGTGCCACCAGCAGAGATCCATCCTACGAGCAGTACTTC,CATSRDPSYEQYF
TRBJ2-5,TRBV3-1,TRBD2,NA,TGTGCCAGCAGCCCACGATCGAGGCTCCTAGCGGGAGGGGTTTTAGAGACCCAGTACTTC,CASSPRSRLLAGGVLETQYF
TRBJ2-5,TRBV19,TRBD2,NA,TGTGCCAGCAAATCGGGACTAGCCTTGGAGACCCAGTACTTC,CASKSGLALETQYF
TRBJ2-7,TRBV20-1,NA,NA,TGCAGTGCTCGTGGACTTCGCTACGAGCAGTACTTC,CSARGLRYEQYF
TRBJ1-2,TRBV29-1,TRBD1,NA,TGCAGCGTTGAAGGATTTAGAGACAGGGAAAGTGGTGGCTACACCTTC,CSVEGFRDRESGGYTF
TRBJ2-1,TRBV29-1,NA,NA,TGCAGCGTTGAAAGGGACCTCAACTCCTTCTCCTACAATGAGCAGTTCTTC,CSVERDLNSFSYNEQFF
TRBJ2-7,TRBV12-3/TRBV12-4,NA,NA,TGTGCCAGCAGTTTATACTCGGGAGAGCAGTACTTC,CASSLYSGEQYF
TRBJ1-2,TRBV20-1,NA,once,TGCAGTGCTGAGACAGGTGGCTACACCTTC,CSAETGGYTF
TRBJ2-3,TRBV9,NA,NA,TGTGCCAGCAGCGGGTCAAGCCCCCACACAGATACGCAGTATTTT,CASSGSSPHTDTQYF
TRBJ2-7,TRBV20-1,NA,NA,TGCAGTGCTAGAGGGGACAATTCCTACGAGCAGTACTTC,CSARGDNSYEQYF
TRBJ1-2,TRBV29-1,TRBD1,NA,TGCAGCAGTGACAGGGAGAACTATGGCTACACCTTC,CSSDRENYGYTF
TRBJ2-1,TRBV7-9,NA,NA,TGTGCCAGCAGCTTAGAGTGGGGCGTAAATGAGCAGTTCTTC,CASSLEWGVNEQFF
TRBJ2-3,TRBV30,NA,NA,TGTGCCTGGAGTGTATCCTCAGATACGCAGTATTTT,CAWSVSSDTQYF
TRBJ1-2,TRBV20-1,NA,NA,TGCAGTGCTAGCACAGGTTTTAACTATGGCTACACCTTC,CSASTGFNYGYTF
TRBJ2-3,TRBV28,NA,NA,TGTGCCAGCAGTTCCCCCGGGGGGCTTCGCACAGATACGCAGTATTTT,CASSSPGGLRTDTQYF
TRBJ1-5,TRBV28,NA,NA,TGTGCCAGTCGGTCCCCCAATCAGCCCCAGCATTTT,CASRSPNQPQHF
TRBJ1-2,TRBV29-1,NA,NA,TGCAGCGATTACGGCGTCGGTTCTAACTATGGCTACACCTTC,CSDYGVGSNYGYTF
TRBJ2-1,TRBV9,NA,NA,TGTGCCAGCAGCCCCTTTATCGGCTCCTACAATGAGCAGTTCTTC,CASSPFIGSYNEQFF
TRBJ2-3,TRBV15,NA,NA,TGTGCCACCAGCAGAGAACCAGGCAGAAGCACAGATACGCAGTATTTT,CATSREPGRSTDTQYF
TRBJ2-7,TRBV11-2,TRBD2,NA,TGTGCCAGCAGCTTAGATGCTAGCGGGAGCGCTTTCTACGAGCAGTACTTC,CASSLDASGSAFYEQYF
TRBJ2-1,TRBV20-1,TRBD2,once,TGCAGTGCTAAAAGCGGGAGGGCCTCTAATGAGCAGTTCTTC,CSAKSGRASNEQFF
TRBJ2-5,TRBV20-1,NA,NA,TGCAGTGCGGAGAGGGGGGAGACCCAGTACTTC,CSAERGETQYF
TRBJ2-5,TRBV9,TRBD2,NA,TGTGCCAGCAGCGTACTAGCGGACCCTCAAGAGACCCAGTACTTC,CASSVLADPQETQYF
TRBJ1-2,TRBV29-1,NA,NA,TGCAGCGTTGAAATCCTCCGGGACAAAGGGTTCGGCTACACCTTC,CSVEILRDKGFGYTF
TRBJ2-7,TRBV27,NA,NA,TGTGCCACCGGAATTGACGGGACCTACGAGCAGTACTTC,CATGIDGTYEQYF
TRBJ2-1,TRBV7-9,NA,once,TGTGCCAGCAGCTCTAGCTTCCTGAGCTCCTACAATGAGCAGTTCTTC,CASSSSFLSSYNEQFF
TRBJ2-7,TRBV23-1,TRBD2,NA,TGCGCCAGCAGTCCTCCGGGACTAGCGGGAGGGAGTACCTACGAGCAGTACTTC,CASSPPGLAGGSTYEQYF
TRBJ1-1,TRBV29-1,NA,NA,TGCAGCGCCTCACTCGAGGGCACTGAAGCTTTCTTT,CSASLEGTEAFF
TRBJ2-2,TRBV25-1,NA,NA,TGTGCCAGCAGTGAATGGAGGGGTGGTACCGGGGAGCTGTTTTTT,CASSEWRGGTGELFF
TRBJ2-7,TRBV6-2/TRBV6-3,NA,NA,TGTGCCAGCAGAGACGCGCGGGAGCAGTACTTC,CASRDAREQYF
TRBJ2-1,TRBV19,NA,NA,TGTGCCAGTGGGCTCTCCTCCTACAATGAGCAGTTCTTC,CASGLSSYNEQFF
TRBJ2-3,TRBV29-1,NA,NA,TGCAGCGCCCAGGAGTGGGACGCCACATATACGCAGTATTTT,CSAQEWDATYTQYF
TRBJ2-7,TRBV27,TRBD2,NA,TGTGCCAGCAGTTTTCTACTAGCGGAAACCTACGAGCAGTACTTC,CASSFLLAETYEQYF
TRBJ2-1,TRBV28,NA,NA,TGTGCCAGCAGAGGGCCAGGGAACAATGAGCAGTTCTTC,CASRGPGNNEQFF